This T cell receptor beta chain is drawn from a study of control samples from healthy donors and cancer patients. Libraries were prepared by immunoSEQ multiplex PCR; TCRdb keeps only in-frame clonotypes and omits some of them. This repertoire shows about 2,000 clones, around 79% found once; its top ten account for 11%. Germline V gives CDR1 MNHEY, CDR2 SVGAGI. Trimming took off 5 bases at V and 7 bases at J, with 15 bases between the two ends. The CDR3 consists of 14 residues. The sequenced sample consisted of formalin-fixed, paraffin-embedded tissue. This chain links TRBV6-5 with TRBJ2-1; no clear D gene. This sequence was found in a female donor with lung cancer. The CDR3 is CASSRGQPLNEQFF. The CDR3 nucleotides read TGTGCCAGCAGTCGAGGTCAGCCTCTAAATGAGCAGTTCTTC.